This T cell receptor (beta chain) was profiled in a study of identical twins. This clonotype was detected a few times. The target antigen is unknown. The study's findings and limits: Analyses based on zero insertions could be partly confounded by invariant MAIT and iNKT cells. A cross-sectional statistical analysis, not follow-up of the same donors, supported the conclusions.

CDR3 length equals 15 residues. The V end lost 3 bases, the J end lost 0 bases, and 11 bases lay between the germline ends. Germline V gives CDR1 KGHDR, CDR2 SFDVKD. Via MiXCR, TCRdb re-called the 5' RACE reads, giving one row per CDR3 protein. The sample includes 1.5 million to 2 million distinct CDR3 sequences, about 30% of them seen just once. The J gene is TRBJ2-7, the V gene TRBV24-1; D is perhaps TRBD2 (6 bases). The sequence derives from a newborn girl in good health. The specimen was cord blood. For the CDR3, the DNA is TGTGCCACCAGTGATCCGGGAGATGACTCCTACGAGCAGTACTTC. It codes for CATSDPGDDSYEQYF.